The following is a TCR beta chain sequence with its context. Which antigen it targets is not known. Qualities for individual bases were not recorded, and no much larger clone is one base off. The protocol used for the library was the immunoSEQ multiplex PCR assay. The table was pulled from immuneACCESS by TCRdb, which kept in-frame rearrangements only. Such tables lose some clones; where checked, under half of the loss comes from unresolved V genes, and the rest has no known cause. The sample data list roughly 1,200 clones, and roughly 80% of these were observed just once. The ten largest clones add up to 11% of the sample. The data derive from a study of preoperative IRX-2 immunotherapy in early breast cancer (dated by TCRdb to the late 2010s). The treatment or condition label corresponds to: preoperative locoregional IRX-2 cytokine immunotherapy. The samples were obtained from a phase Ib study in which preoperative, locoregional IRX-2 cytokine immunotherapy intended to prime immune responses was tested. Before surgery, IRX-2 was given to the donors, who were patients with early-stage breast cancer.

V is trimmed back by 3 bases and J by 1 base, and the junction contains 9 bases that no gene match accounts for. Its CDR3 holds 16 amino acids, cysteine through phenylalanine. Only CDR3 DNA remains: 48 bases, in frame from the first base. The germline V gene provides CDR1 SQVTM and CDR2 ANQGSEA. The sequencing used normal tissue next to the tumor, collected from a patient treated with IRX-2 immunotherapy. The TCR originated in a human donor with breast cancer. The rearranged segments are TRBV29-1 and TRBJ2-1; a stretch of 7 junction bases matches TRBD1. CDR3 region: CSVEFVGDRSYNEQFF. The DNA sequence is TGCAGCGTTGAGTTTGTTGGGGACAGATCCTACAATGAGCAGTTCTTC.